Each of the 8 T cell receptor beta chains below was sequenced from the same sample in a study of blood T cell repertoires in COVID-19. Only in-frame clones appear in the TCRdb table, and some are missing; sequencing was by immunoSEQ multiplex PCR. The data hold roughly 300,000 clones, with approximately 87% observed a single time. The source material was peripheral blood. The receptors come from a young woman with COVID-19, enrolled during active disease.

This clone has more than one count but fewer than ten. This chain connects TRBV5-1 to TRBJ2-7, with D possibly being TRBD1 (6 bases). The V and J ends lost 1 base and 3 bases respectively, with 8 bases between them. Germline loops: CDR1 SGHRS, CDR2 YFSETQ. The CDR3 length is 13 residues. The CDR3 DNA sequence: TGCGCCAGCAGCTTGACAGGGTACTACGAGCAGTACTTC. Protein product: CASSLTGYYEQYF.

V and J are TRBV7-6 and TRBJ1-1, with TRBD1 matching over 12 bases. With 4 bases clipped from V and 7 bases from J, the junction kept 13 bases outside the gene matches. The CDR3 totals 17 residues. Germline V CDR1 and CDR2: SGHVS, FNYEAQ. As DNA, the CDR3 is TGTGCCAGCAGCTCCGGGACAGGGGGCGCTTTGGGTGGTGAAGCTTTCTTT. Translated: CASSSGTGGALGGEAFF.

V usage is TRBV12-3 or TRBV12-4 and J usage is TRBJ2-3, with D unresolved. Trimming stripped 9 bases from V and 0 bases from J, with 7 bases between. The CDR3 sequence is 12 residues long. The CDR3 DNA is TGTGCCAGTTCGGGTAGCACAGATACGCAGTATTTT. Translating it yields CASSGSTDTQYF.

The chain has TRBV27 and TRBJ1-1, with D maybe TRBD1 (5 bases). The germline V gene has CDR1 MNHEY and CDR2 SMNVEV (reference sequence). CDR3 size: 17 residues. The V gene lost 3 bases and the J gene lost 1 base, with 18 bases spanning the gap. The CDR3 sequence: CASSFEGPFGGNTEAFF. The CDR3 coding sequence is TGTGCCAGCAGTTTTGAAGGACCATTCGGGGGGAACACTGAAGCTTTCTTT.

This clone was detected only once. The chain joins TRBV6-5 to TRBJ2-5; no clear D. CDR1 is MNHEY, CDR2 SVGAGI, per germline. The V and J ends lost 6 bases and 1 base respectively, with 12 bases between them. This CDR3 has 14 residues. The CDR3 coding sequence is TGTGCCAGCAGCGCAACAGTCATCCAAGAGACCCAGTACTTC. This codes for CASSATVIQETQYF.

The chain couples TRBV15 to TRBJ1-5, with D possibly matching TRBD1 (5 bases). Germline-derived CDR1 and CDR2 are LNHNV and YYDKDF (reference sequence). V dropped 0 bases and J dropped 2 bases, with 8 bases sitting between them. The CDR3 has 15 amino acids. CDR3 sequence reads: CATSRDRARNQPQHF. The CDR3 DNA reads TGTGCCACCAGCAGAGACAGGGCTCGCAATCAGCCCCAGCATTTT.

The chain couples TRBV3-1 (or the pseudogene TRBV3-2) to TRBJ2-7, with D possibly matching TRBD1 (6 bases). Germline CDR1 reads LGHDT; CDR2 reads YNNKEL (reference sequence). This CDR3 is 16 amino acids long. V dropped 5 bases and J dropped 0 bases, with 17 bases sitting between them. CDR3 protein: CASSARTGSSSYEQYF. The DNA of the CDR3 is TGTGCCAGCAGCGCCCGTACAGGGTCCAGCTCCTACGAGCAGTACTTC.

This clone occurred a few times. CDR3 region: CASSPGPGRGTYEQYF. The CDR3 DNA reads TGCGCCAGCAGCCCAGGACCGGGCAGGGGGACCTACGAGCAGTACTTC. The chain employs TRBV4-1 and TRBJ2-7; 7 nucleotides match TRBD1. After removal of 4 bases from V and 2 bases from J, the junction contained 11 bases not matched to a gene. This CDR3 has 16 amino acids. Germline lookup yields CDR1 MGHRA and CDR2 YSYEKL.